There are many counts of the clone carrying this TCR beta chain. With TRAV- and TRBV-specific primers, first-strand cDNA was made, covering the alpha and beta chains. A constant-region primer paired with the V-primer adapter amplified TCRs over 20 PCR cycles. TCRdb reprocessed the reads via MiXCR and lists one record per CDR3 protein. This sample yields approximately 84,000 distinct CDR3 sequences, of which roughly 17% are seen a single time; 1.4% to 1.5% belongs to the top ten. The data were taken from a study of low-dose radiotherapy and immunotherapy resistance in tumors. Regarding time point: after trial treatment. Noted treatment: LDRT plus nivolumab, ipilimumab, low-dose cyclophosphamide and aspirin (RACIN trial). Per germline, CDR1 DFQATT and CDR2 SNEGSKA (reference sequence). The CDR3 sequence is 14 residues long. V gave up 0 bases and J gave up 2 bases, with 9 bases separating them.

The chain couples TRBV20-1 to TRBJ2-3; the D is unclear. The sequenced sample was PBMCs, obtained after low-dose radiotherapy plus immunotherapy. The receptor comes from a male donor with prostate cancer. The CDR3: CSARDLQYTDTQYF. CDR3 sequence (DNA): TGCAGTGCTAGAGATCTCCAGTACACAGATACGCAGTATTTT.